Below are 29 T cell receptor beta chains sequenced from a single sample in a study of OX40 agonist ivuxolimab in advanced cancers. Repertoires were generated with immunoSEQ multiplex PCR, while TCRdb's copy carries only in-frame clones and drops some. This repertoire shows roughly 60,000 clones, about 83% found once; its top ten account for about 2.7%. The sequencing used CD4+ or CD8+ T cells sorted from blood, collected in a trial of the OX40 agonist ivuxolimab. These TCRs come from an adult with an advanced solid tumor such as melanoma, head and neck, liver or kidney cancer.

This clone has more than one count but fewer than ten. The V gene is TRBV15, the J gene TRBJ1-5; a possible D gene is TRBD1 (5 bases). The germline V gene has CDR1 LNHNV and CDR2 YYDKDF (reference sequence). CDR3 length equals 17 residues. Trimming pared 1 base from V and 9 bases from J, leaving 22 bases between. The CDR3, as DNA: TGTGCCACCAGCAGAGTGGGACGGCGGCTTAGGGAATCGCCCCAGCATTTT. Translating gives CATSRVGRRLRESPQHF. Based on the CDR3 plus reference TRBV15 and TRBJ1-5, the full variable domain is DAMVIQNPRYQVTQFGKPVTLSCSQTLNHNVMYWYQQKSSQAPKLLFHYYDKDFNNEADTPDNFQSRRPNTSFCFLDIRSPGLGDTAMYLCATSRVGRRLRESPQHFGDGTRLSIL.

V usage is TRBV7-9 and J usage is TRBJ2-6; D is uncertain. The CDR3 is 13 residues long. Germline CDR1 is SEHNR and CDR2 is FQNEAQ (reference sequence). V lost 11 bases to trimming and J lost 0 bases, with 8 bases between them. Written as DNA, the CDR3 is TGTGCCTCTAGTACCTCTGGGGCCAACGTCCTGACTTTC. It encodes CASSTSGANVLTF.

This chain connects TRBV9 to TRBJ1-4; D unclear. Germline lookup yields CDR1 SGDLS and CDR2 YYNGEE. The CDR3 runs 14 residues. With 0 bases removed from V and 8 bases from J, the gap between germline ends came to 11 bases. The CDR3 here is CASSVGRSYEKLFF. The CDR3 DNA reads as TGTGCCAGCAGCGTAGGCAGGTCTTACGAAAAACTGTTTTTT.

The V and J genes are TRBV28 and TRBJ2-7, with D perhaps assigned TRBD1 or TRBD2 (6 bases each). CDR3 length: 14 amino acids. V shed 5 bases and J shed 1 base, with 12 bases lying between them. From germline, CDR1 is MDHEN and CDR2 SYDVKM. The CDR3 DNA is TGTGCCAGCAGTATTCGGGGGCCTTCCTACGAGCAGTACTTC. As protein: CASSIRGPSYEQYF.

The CDR3 sequence: CASSVQGPQVGETQYF. The CDR3 DNA reads as TGTGCCAGCAGCGTACAGGGGCCCCAGGTAGGAGAGACCCAGTACTTC. The gene calls are TRBV7-2 and TRBJ2-5; 7 bases agree with TRBD1. The CDR3 is 16 residues long. From germline, CDR1 is SGHTA and CDR2 FQGNSA. Trimming cost V 5 bases and J 4 bases; bases outside gene matches: 13.

The chain combines TRBV9 with TRBJ2-7; TRBD1 agrees at 7 bases. The junction had 18 bases not matched to a gene; V was cut back by 7 bases and J by 8 bases. Germline lookup yields CDR1 SGDLS and CDR2 YYNGEE. This CDR3 has 15 residues. In DNA form, the CDR3 reads TGTGCCAGCTCCGGGGATAAAGGGGGCCCTCACCAGCAGTACTTC. It translates to CASSGDKGGPHQQYF.

The rearrangement joins TRBV27 to TRBJ1-4; D might be TRBD1 (6 bases). The CDR3 covers 18 residues. CDR1 and CDR2 (germline): MNHEY, SMNVEV (reference sequence). V was pared by 2 bases and J by 3 bases, with 19 bases between. CDR3: CASSLTSEGDRPNEKLFF. The CDR3 DNA sequence: TGTGCCAGCAGTTTAACGAGCGAGGGGGATAGACCTAATGAAAAACTGTTTTTT.

This chain uses TRBV7-2 with TRBJ2-3, with D perhaps assigned TRBD1 or TRBD2 (5 bases each). Germline V gene data show CDR1 as SGHTA and CDR2 as FQGNSA. Between the trimmed V and J ends, which lost 4 bases and 0 bases, there was a span of 11 bases. This CDR3 has 15 residues. CDR3 coding DNA: TGTGCCAGCAGCTGGGGACCCGCCAGCACAGATACGCAGTATTTT. This codes for CASSWGPASTDTQYF.

This clone was counted a single time. This chain links TRBV11-2 with TRBJ2-5; D possibly corresponds to TRBD2 (7 bases). CDR1 and CDR2 (germline): SGHAT, FQNNGV. Between the trimmed V and J ends, which lost 0 bases and 5 bases, there was a span of 10 bases. This CDR3 is 14 amino acids long. Written as DNA, the CDR3 is TGTGCCAGCAGCTTAGACCGCGGGGGCGAGACCCAGTACTTC. Its protein product is CASSLDRGGETQYF.

The gene calls are TRBV29-1 and TRBJ1-1, with 8 positions matching TRBD1. This CDR3 is 13 amino acids long. Germline CDR1 reads SQVTM; CDR2 reads ANQGSEA. After removal of 7 bases from V and 0 bases from J, the junction contained 4 bases not matched to a gene. DNA of the CDR3: TGCAGCGGGAACAGGGGGATGAACACTGAAGCTTTCTTT. Its translation is CSGNRGMNTEAFF. Full variable domain (remainder filled in from reference TRBV29-1 and TRBJ1-1): SAVISQKPSRDICQRGTSLTIQCQVDSQVTMMFWYRQQPGQSLTLIATANQGSEATYESGFVIDKFPISRPNLTFSTLTVSNMSPEDSSIYLCSGNRGMNTEAFFGQGTRLTVV.

The rearrangement joins TRBV7-9 to TRBJ2-2; TRBD1 agrees at 9 bases. This CDR3 comprises 15 residues. The germline CDR1 and CDR2 sequences are SEHNR and FQNEAQ (reference sequence). Trimming removed 6 bases from V and 5 bases from J; junction bases left unmatched: 7. The CDR3 loop reads CASSPQQGATGELFF. CDR3 in DNA: TGTGCCAGCAGTCCCCAACAGGGGGCAACCGGGGAGCTGTTTTTT.

The chain joins TRBV7-3 to TRBJ2-1; D may be TRBD1 (6 bases). The germline V gene has CDR1 SGHTA and CDR2 FQGTGA. Deletions cut 5 bases from V and 10 bases from J, with 15 bases between. The CDR3 is 13 residues long. The CDR3 DNA is TGTGCCAGCAGCCGAAAGGGGGTAACGGAGCAGTTCTTC. Protein: CASSRKGVTEQFF.

The V call is TRBV10-3, the J call TRBJ1-3; D uncertain. V was pared by 5 bases and J by 4 bases, with 6 bases between. The CDR3 spans 12 residues. Germline V gene lookup returns CDR1 ENHRY and CDR2 SYGVKD. The CDR3 bases are TGTGCCATCAGTCGCGGGGGAAACACCATATATTTT. Its protein product is CAISRGGNTIYF.

This rearrangement joins TRBV2 to TRBJ1-2; TRBD1 agrees at 7 bases. This CDR3 is 14 amino acids long. The V gene's germline CDR1 is SNHLY and CDR2 FYNNEI. V shed 3 bases and J 7 bases; nucleotides not matched to a gene: 8. The CDR3 coding sequence is TGTGCCAGCAGTGAGACAGGGACTGCAAGTGGCTACACCTTC. Amino acid sequence: CASSETGTASGYTF.

This clone has only a few counts. The chain is built from TRBV6-5 and TRBJ1-3; 7 bases map to TRBD1. The V segment lost 9 bases and the J segment 4 bases; nucleotides outside the gene matches: 9. There are 14 residues in the CDR3. Germline V gives CDR1 MNHEY, CDR2 SVGAGI. CDR3 nucleotide sequence: TGTGCCAGTCAAGGGGGCGCGGGGGGAAACACCATATATTTT. Encoded protein: CASQGGAGGNTIYF.

This sequence joins TRBV7-2 and TRBJ1-2, with 10 positions matching TRBD1. Germline loops: CDR1 SGHTA, CDR2 FQGNSA. CDR3 size: 15 residues. The ends lost 4 bases at V and 2 bases at J; junction bases unmatched: 4. The CDR3 reads CASSSDRGRNYGYTF. The CDR3, as DNA: TGTGCCAGCAGCTCGGACAGGGGGAGAAACTATGGCTACACCTTC.

The chain joins TRBV28 to TRBJ1-2, with D uncertain. The germline CDR1 and CDR2 sequences are MDHEN and SYDVKM. The CDR3 contains 13 residues. Deletions cut 4 bases from V and 2 bases from J, with 8 bases between. The CDR3 spells CASSWAENYGYTF. The CDR3, as DNA: TGTGCCAGCAGTTGGGCAGAAAACTATGGCTACACCTTC.

This clone was recorded once. The chain joins TRBV5-6 to TRBJ2-5; no firm D call. Germline V lookup: CDR1 SGHDT, CDR2 YYEEEE. This CDR3 spans 15 amino acids. The V and J ends lost 7 bases and 2 bases respectively, with 18 bases between them. CDR3 amino acids: CASVRLAGQQETQYF. The CDR3 DNA is TGTGCCAGCGTCCGGCTGGCAGGTCAACAAGAGACCCAGTACTTC. Full variable domain (outside the CDR3, taken from reference TRBV5-6 and TRBJ2-5): DAGVTQSPTHLIKTRGQQVTLRCSPKSGHDTVSWYQQALGQGPQFIFQYYEEEERQRGNFPDRFSGHQFPNYSSELNVNALLLGDSALYLCASVRLAGQQETQYFGPGTRLLVL.

The chain employs TRBV11-3 and TRBJ2-7; D may be TRBD1 (6 bases). The CDR3 has 14 amino acids. Looked up from germline, CDR1 is SGHNT and CDR2 is YENEEA. Trimming pared 1 base from V and 0 bases from J, leaving 7 bases between. The CDR3 is CASSLGQVSYEQYF. CDR3 sequence (DNA): TGTGCCAGCAGCTTAGGACAGGTCTCCTACGAGCAGTACTTC.

The rearrangement joins TRBV7-2 to TRBJ2-3; 7 nucleotides line up with TRBD2. This CDR3 contains 16 residues. The germline gives CDR1 SGHTA, CDR2 FQGNSA. The junction had 12 bases not matched to a gene; V was cut back by 5 bases and J by 4 bases. The CDR3 coding sequence is TGTGCCAGCAGCACCCGCGGCGGGGGTGTGGCAGATACGCAGTATTTT. Amino acid sequence: CASSTRGGGVADTQYF.

The J gene is TRBJ2-7, the V gene TRBV10-3; 9 bases fit TRBD1. Germline V CDR1 and CDR2: ENHRY, SYGVKD. With V trimmed by 11 bases and J by 4 bases, 9 bases remained unmatched. This CDR3 is 13 amino acids long. CDR3 sequence reads: CAVGQGLEYEQYF. CDR3 DNA sequence: TGTGCCGTCGGACAGGGGTTAGAATACGAGCAGTACTTC.

V is TRBV6-1 and J is TRBJ1-5, with a weak D call TRBD1 (6 bases). Trimming cost V 1 base and J 2 bases, with 12 bases left between them. The CDR3 extends over 16 amino acids. Germline CDR1 and CDR2: MNHNS and SASEGT. CDR3 protein: CASSEDGGLGNQPQHF. Written as DNA, the CDR3 is TGTGCCAGCAGTGAAGATGGGGGGCTCGGCAATCAGCCCCAGCATTTT.

In this sample, this clone turned up a few times. The V call is TRBV28, the J call TRBJ1-2; 7 nucleotides match TRBD1. V gave up 6 bases and J gave up 4 bases; unmatched junction bases: 11. The CDR3 is made up of 15 amino acids. Germline CDR1 and CDR2: MDHEN and SYDVKM. CDR3 coding DNA: TGTGCCAGCAGGTGGATGGACAGGAGATTCTATGGCTACACCTTC. Translating gives CASRWMDRRFYGYTF.

For this clone: Within the sample, other DNA sequences also encode this same CDR3. The V and J genes are TRBV5-4 and TRBJ2-7; D is ambiguous. This CDR3 has 11 amino acids. Germline V gene sequence: CDR1 SGHNT, CDR2 YYREEE (reference sequence). The ends were cut back, 3 bases at V and 1 base at J, with 2 bases in the middle. This CDR3 is CASSSSYEQYF. CDR3 DNA: TGTGCCAGCAGCTCATCCTACGAGCAGTACTTC.

This chain connects TRBV7-6 to TRBJ1-3; D call uncertain. Germline V gives CDR1 SGHVS, CDR2 FNYEAQ. The CDR3 runs 14 residues. The ends were cut back, 3 bases at V and 4 bases at J, with 10 bases in the middle. This CDR3 is CASSLAAGGNTIYF. CDR3 in DNA: TGTGCCAGCAGCTTGGCGGCGGGGGGAAACACCATATATTTT.

The V and J genes are TRBV4-2 and TRBJ2-7; the match to TRBD2 covers 10 bases. CDR3 length: 16 residues. The V and J ends lost 0 bases and 3 bases, in that order; junction bases with no gene match: 5. Germline V gives CDR1 LGHNA, CDR2 YNFKEQ. The CDR3 DNA reads as TGTGCCAGCAGCCAAGAGCTAGCGGGGGCCCTCTACGAGCAGTACTTC. Translation gives CASSQELAGALYEQYF.

The chain uses TRBV28 and TRBJ1-3; D is uncertain. This CDR3 comprises 15 residues. Germline CDR1 MDHEN, CDR2 SYDVKM. V lost 1 base and J lost 4, with 11 bases in between. CDR3 amino acids: CASSLFVSGGNTIYF. As DNA, the CDR3 is TGTGCCAGCAGTTTATTTGTCTCAGGCGGAAACACCATATATTTT.

This chain connects TRBV5-1 to TRBJ2-2; D is unclear. The CDR3 runs 14 residues. V dropped 0 bases and J dropped 2 bases, with 5 bases sitting between them. Germline V gene sequence: CDR1 SGHRS, CDR2 YFSETQ. Written as DNA, the CDR3 is TGCGCCAGCAGCTTGGACGGCAACACCGGGGAGCTGTTTTTT. Translating gives CASSLDGNTGELFF.

The table lists this clone with a few counts. The rearrangement links TRBV7-9 to TRBJ1-2; the D is unclear. The CDR3 is made up of 14 amino acids. V gave up 4 bases and J gave up 4 bases, with 13 bases separating them. Germline CDR1 reads SEHNR; CDR2 reads FQNEAQ (reference sequence). The CDR3 reads CASSSVEVGYGYTF. In nucleotides, the CDR3 is TGTGCCAGCAGCTCCGTTGAGGTTGGCTATGGCTACACCTTC.